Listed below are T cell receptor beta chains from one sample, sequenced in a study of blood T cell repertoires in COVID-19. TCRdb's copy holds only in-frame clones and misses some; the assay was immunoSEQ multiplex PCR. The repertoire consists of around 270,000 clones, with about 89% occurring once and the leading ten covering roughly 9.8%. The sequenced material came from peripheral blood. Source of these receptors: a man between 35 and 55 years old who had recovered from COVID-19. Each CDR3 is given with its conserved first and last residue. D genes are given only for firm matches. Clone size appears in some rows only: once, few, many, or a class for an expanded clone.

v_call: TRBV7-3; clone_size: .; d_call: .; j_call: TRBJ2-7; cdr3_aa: CASSLTAGLLNEQYF; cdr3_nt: TGTGCCAGCAGCTTAACGGCGGGACTTCTGAACGAGCAGTACTTC
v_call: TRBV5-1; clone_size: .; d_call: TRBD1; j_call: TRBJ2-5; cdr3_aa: CASSFSFDRGEETQYF; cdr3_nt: TGCGCCAGCAGTTTTTCGTTCGACAGGGGGGAGGAGACCCAGTACTTC
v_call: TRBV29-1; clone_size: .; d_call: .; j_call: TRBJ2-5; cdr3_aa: CSVGGLPKETQYF; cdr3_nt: TGCAGCGTTGGAGGGCTACCAAAAGAGACCCAGTACTTC
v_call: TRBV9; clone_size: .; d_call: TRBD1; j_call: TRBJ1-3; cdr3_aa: CASSSGQGVGNTIYF; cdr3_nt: TGTGCCAGCAGCTCGGGACAGGGGGTTGGAAACACCATATATTTT
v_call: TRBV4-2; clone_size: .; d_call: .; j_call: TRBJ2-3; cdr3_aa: CASSQEIERRTDTQYF; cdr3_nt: TGTGCCAGCAGCCAAGAAATTGAGCGCCGCACAGATACGCAGTATTTT
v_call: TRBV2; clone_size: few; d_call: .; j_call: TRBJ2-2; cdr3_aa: CASSVVVTGELFF; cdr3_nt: TGTGCCAGCAGTGTAGTAGTCACCGGGGAGCTGTTTTTT
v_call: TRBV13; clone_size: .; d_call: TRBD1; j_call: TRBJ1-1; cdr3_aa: CASTLGQGTTEAFF; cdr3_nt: TGTGCCAGCACCCTAGGACAGGGGACCACTGAAGCTTTCTTT
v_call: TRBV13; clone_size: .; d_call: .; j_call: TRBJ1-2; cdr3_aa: CASSLGRGIVLNYGYTF; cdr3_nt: TGTGCCAGCAGCTTAGGCAGGGGTATAGTCCTAAACTATGGCTACACCTTC
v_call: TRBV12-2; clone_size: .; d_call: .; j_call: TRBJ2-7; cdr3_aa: CASRFTARVRGDGEQYF; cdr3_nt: TGTGCAAGTCGCTTCACGGCCAGGGTGCGGGGCGATGGCGAGCAGTACTTC
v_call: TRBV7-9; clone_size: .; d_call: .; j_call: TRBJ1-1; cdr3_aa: CASSSTEAFF; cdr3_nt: TGTGCCAGCAGCTCAACTGAAGCTTTCTTT
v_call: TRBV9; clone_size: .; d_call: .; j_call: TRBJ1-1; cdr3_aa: CASSVVVNTEAFF; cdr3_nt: TGTGCCAGCAGCGTAGTAGTGAACACTGAAGCTTTCTTT
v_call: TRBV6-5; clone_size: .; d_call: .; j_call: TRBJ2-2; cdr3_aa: CASRTQTSGELFF; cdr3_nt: TGTGCCAGCAGAACTCAAACGTCCGGGGAGCTGTTTTTT
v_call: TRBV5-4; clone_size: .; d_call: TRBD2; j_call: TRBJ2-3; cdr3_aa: CASSLGAGGLDTQYF; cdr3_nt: TGTGCCAGCAGCTTGGGGGCGGGAGGGTTAGATACGCAGTATTTT
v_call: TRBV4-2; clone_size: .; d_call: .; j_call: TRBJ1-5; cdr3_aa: CASSQGPGGSVPQHF; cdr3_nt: TGTGCCAGCAGCCAAGGACCGGGGGGATCGGTGCCCCAGCATTTT
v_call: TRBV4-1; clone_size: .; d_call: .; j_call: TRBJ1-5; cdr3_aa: CASSQDRQLNQPQHF; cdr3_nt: TGCGCCAGCAGCCAAGATCGACAGCTAAATCAGCCCCAGCATTTT
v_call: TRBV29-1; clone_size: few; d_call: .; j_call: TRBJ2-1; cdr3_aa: CSVEEVQGSDEQFF; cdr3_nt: TGCAGCGTTGAAGAGGTGCAGGGAAGCGATGAGCAGTTCTTC
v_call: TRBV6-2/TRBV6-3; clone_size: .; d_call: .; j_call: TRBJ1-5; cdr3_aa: CASSYSGSGSNQPQHF; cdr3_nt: TGTGCCAGCAGTTACTCGGGCAGTGGGAGCAATCAGCCCCAGCATTTT
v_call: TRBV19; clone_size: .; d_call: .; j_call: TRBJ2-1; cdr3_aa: CASRGGASNEQFF; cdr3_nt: TGTGCCAGTAGAGGGGGGGCTAGCAATGAGCAGTTCTTC
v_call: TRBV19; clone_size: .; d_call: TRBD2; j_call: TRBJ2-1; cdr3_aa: CASSVTGTGGYNEQFF; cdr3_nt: TGTGCCAGTAGTGTTACCGGGACGGGGGGTTACAATGAGCAGTTCTTC
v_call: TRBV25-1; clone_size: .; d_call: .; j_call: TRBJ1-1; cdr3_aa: CASSDYPGGTEAFF; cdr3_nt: TGTGCCAGCAGTGATTACCCCGGGGGCACTGAAGCTTTCTTT
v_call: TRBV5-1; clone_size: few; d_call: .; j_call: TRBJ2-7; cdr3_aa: CASSLVLSVHEQYF; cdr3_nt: TGCGCCAGCAGCTTGGTTTTGTCGGTCCACGAGCAGTACTTC